The rows below give T cell receptor beta chains drawn from one sample of a study of shared clonotypes between healthy human individuals. The data were produced by immunoSEQ multiplex PCR, yet TCRdb's version contains in-frame clones alone and is incomplete. This table has about 480,000 clones, 79% appearing once. Material: PBMCs. The receptors were gathered from a woman aged 40 to 50 in good health. Some clones in this sample may be carry-over from other donors' samples. Both conserved end residues are trimmed from each CDR3. Fields, in order: CDR3 length, J gene, V gene, CDR3 protein.

>14|TRBJ2-3|TRBV9
ASSEGLAPSTDTQY
>13|TRBJ2-1|TRBV15
ATSRDRGGLNEQF
>12|TRBJ2-2|TRBV5-6
ASSTGLRGGELF
>17|TRBJ2-7|TRBV10-3
AISGMGPTSGVLYYEQY
>11|TRBJ1-1|TRBV9
ASSVESDSTAF
>13|TRBJ2-1|TRBV9
ASSVEVSGVGEQF
>13|TRBJ2-2|TRBV15
ATSRDAEYTGELF
>12|TRBJ2-7|TRBV6-1
ASSGDLFTYEQY
>16|TRBJ2-7|TRBV7-2
ASSPMGVSGRSPYEQY
>14|TRBJ2-7|TRBV15
ATSRDLTSGSYEQY
>13|TRBJ2-7|TRBV9
ASSPRNGAAYEQY
>15|TRBJ2-1|TRBV7-6
ASSLFGGQGAGNEQF
>14|TRBJ1-2|TRBV10-3
AISETGQGETYGYT
>13|TRBJ1-3|TRBV28
ASSSTGGAGNTIY
>13|TRBJ2-7|TRBV15
ATSREDSSPYEQY
>13|TRBJ2-5|TRBV5-4
ASSFQAPYQETQY
>14|TRBJ1-2|TRBV28
ASSASRRGFNYGYT